The 31 T cell receptor beta chains below come from one sample, sequenced in a study of cytomegalovirus exposure and HLA in healthy donors. The PCR used 60 Vbeta and 13 Jbeta primers. The method was immunoSEQ multiplex PCR; TCRdb's version includes in-frame clones alone and lacks a portion of them. The sample shows under 85,000 clones, almost 80% of them seen only once. Material: PBMCs. The receptors stem from a middle-aged woman in good health and CMV-seropositive.

V and J are TRBV4-1 and TRBJ2-6; D possibly corresponds to TRBD1 (5 bases). Germline V gives CDR1 MGHRA, CDR2 YSYEKL. This CDR3 spans 17 amino acids. The ends were cut back, 1 base at V and 0 bases at J, with 10 bases in the middle. The CDR3 sequence: CASSQVGAISGANVLTF. The DNA for the CDR3 is TGCGCCAGCAGCCAAGTTGGGGCGATCTCTGGGGCCAACGTCCTGACTTTC.

V and J are TRBV6-5 and TRBJ1-4; D might be TRBD1 (6 bases). This CDR3 has 12 amino acids. Trimming left V 11 bases short and J 7 bases short, with 14 bases between. Germline CDR1 MNHEY, CDR2 SVGAGI. The CDR3 region has the DNA TGTGCCTCAGGGGTATTGGGTGAAAAACTGTTTTTT. The encoded protein is CASGVLGEKLFF.

The V gene is TRBV6-1, the J gene TRBJ1-6; tentatively, D is TRBD1 (5 bases). The V and J ends lost 5 bases and 11 bases respectively, with 16 bases between them. The CDR3 spans 14 residues. Looked up from germline, CDR1 is MNHNS and CDR2 is SASEGT. The CDR3 reads CASSLSGTQAPLHF. CDR3 DNA: TGTGCCAGCAGTCTGAGCGGGACCCAAGCACCCCTCCACTTT.

The V call is TRBV7-6, the J call TRBJ1-4, with D uncertain. Germline-derived CDR1 and CDR2 are SGHVS and FNYEAQ. Trimming took off 0 bases at V and 10 bases at J, with 21 bases between the two ends. The CDR3 is 17 amino acids. CDR3 sequence: CASSLAGKGPGGGKLFF. CDR3 DNA sequence: TGTGCCAGCAGCTTAGCGGGAAAGGGCCCAGGAGGTGGAAAACTGTTTTTT.

The chain joins TRBV19 to TRBJ1-1; a possible D gene is TRBD1 (6 bases). Trimming shortened V by 6 bases and J by 0 bases, and 14 bases separated the two germline ends. CDR3 length: 15 amino acids. The germline V gene encodes CDR1 LNHDA and CDR2 SQIVND (reference sequence). The CDR3 DNA reads as TGTGCCAGTAGGTCGACGGGGGGCCTGAACACTGAAGCTTTCTTT. Amino acids: CASRSTGGLNTEAFF.

The chain joins TRBV23-1 to TRBJ1-5; D remains unclear. TRBV23-1 is assigned to the ORF class and has an uncertain function. Trimming shortened V by 4 bases and J by 1 base, and 8 bases separated the two germline ends. CDR3 length: 14 residues. The DNA of the CDR3 is TGCGCCAGCAGTCGGGCAGCCAGCAATCAGCCCCAGCATTTT. Its protein is CASSRAASNQPQHF.

The chain recombines TRBV7-9 with TRBJ1-5; D remains ambiguous. The CDR3 contains 14 residues. V shed 5 bases and J shed 4 bases, with 12 bases lying between them. Germline V gene lookup returns CDR1 SEHNR and CDR2 FQNEAQ (reference sequence). CDR3: CASSDQSVNQPQHF. The CDR3 DNA reads TGTGCCAGCAGCGATCAGTCAGTAAATCAGCCCCAGCATTTT.

V and J are TRBV6-1 and TRBJ2-3, with a possible D match to TRBD2 (5 bases). The CDR3 runs to 15 residues. The V gene's germline CDR1 is MNHNS and CDR2 SASEGT. Trimming pared 3 bases from V and 3 bases from J, leaving 13 bases between. CDR3 nucleotides: TGTGCCAGCAGTGAGGTCCCATCGGGGACAGATACGCAGTATTTT. It is translated as CASSEVPSGTDTQYF.

Remarks on this clone: Other DNA sequences in this specimen translate into the identical CDR3. The CDR3 DNA sequence: TGTGCCAGCTCACCGCGGACTAGCGGAAGCACAGATACGCAGTATTTT. Protein: CASSPRTSGSTDTQYF. V and J are TRBV18 and TRBJ2-3; 10 bases match TRBD2. The ends lost 3 bases at V and 0 bases at J; junction bases unmatched: 3. The CDR3 consists of 16 residues. The germline V gene has CDR1 KGHSH and CDR2 LQKENI.

The chain carries TRBV9 and TRBJ2-3; D unclear. CDR1 is SGDLS and CDR2 is YYNGEE in the germline V gene. This CDR3 is built from 13 residues. The V gene lost 2 bases and the J gene lost 6 bases, with 10 bases spanning the gap. As DNA, the CDR3 is TGTGCCAGCAGCGTCTTCGGTCCCGATACGCAGTATTTT. Translated: CASSVFGPDTQYF.

The chain carries TRBV27 and TRBJ2-2; D gene uncertain. With 2 bases removed from V and 4 bases from J, the gap between germline ends came to 11 bases. The CDR3 runs to 15 residues. The germline V gene encodes CDR1 MNHEY and CDR2 SMNVEV (reference sequence). The CDR3 spells CASSLNRIFTGELFF. The DNA of the CDR3 is TGTGCCAGCAGTTTAAACAGAATATTCACCGGGGAGCTGTTTTTT.

V is TRBV6-5 and J is TRBJ2-1; possible D gene TRBD1, 6 bases. The germline V gene has CDR1 MNHEY and CDR2 SVGAGI. This CDR3 region has 15 residues. Trimming removed 8 bases from V and 9 bases from J, with 23 bases in between. The CDR3 protein is CASAGSQGSGGEQFF. The CDR3 bases are TGTGCCAGCGCTGGTTCGCAGGGGAGTGGTGGTGAGCAGTTCTTC.

The chain links TRBV18 to TRBJ2-7; D remains unclear. The V and J ends lost 0 bases and 3 bases respectively, with 24 bases between them. The length of the CDR3 is 19 residues. CDR1 and CDR2 (germline): KGHSH, LQKENI. CDR3 in DNA: TGTGCCAGCTCACCACCGGCCCACGGAAACAGACGTCTTTTCTACGAGCAGTACTTC. This translates into CASSPPAHGNRRLFYEQYF.

The gene calls are TRBV30 and TRBJ1-3; TRBD1 might be the D (6 bases). Trimming stripped 0 bases from V and 1 base from J, with 13 bases between. The CDR3 loop spans 16 amino acids. Germline V gene data show CDR1 as GTSNPN and CDR2 as SVGIG (reference sequence). The CDR3 nucleotides read TGTGCCTGGAGTGTACATGGGGGCTTTTCTGGAAACACCATATATTTT. Encoded protein: CAWSVHGGFSGNTIYF. Drawing the rest from reference TRBV30 and TRBJ1-3, the complete variable domain is SQTIHQWPATLVQPVGSPLSLECTVEGTSNPNLYWYRQAAGRGLQLLFYSVGIGQISSEVPQNLSASRPQDRQFILSSKKLLLSDSGFYLCAWSVHGGFSGNTIYFGEGSWLTVV.

V is TRBV2 and J is TRBJ2-7; D call uncertain. The CDR3 totals 13 residues. Between the trimmed V and J ends, which lost 6 bases and 3 bases, there was a span of 12 bases. Germline CDR1 is SNHLY and CDR2 is FYNNEI. As DNA, the CDR3 is TGTGCCAGCAGAAGAAGTCAGAACTACGAGCAGTACTTC. It is translated as CASRRSQNYEQYF.

The J gene is TRBJ1-6, the V gene TRBV10-3; 10 nucleotides agree with TRBD1. J lost 13 bases, V lost 2 bases, and 11 bases had no gene match. CDR3 length: 16 amino acids. CDR1 is ENHRY, CDR2 SYGVKD, per germline. The CDR3 is CAISEPPGQGFSPLHF. Written as DNA, the CDR3 is TGTGCCATCAGTGAGCCACCGGGACAGGGGTTCTCTCCCCTCCACTTT.

J is TRBJ2-2 and V is TRBV6-5; the D gene is possibly TRBD2 (5 bases). CDR3 length equals 15 residues. Trimming took 0 bases from V and 8 from J, leaving 13 bases between them. CDR1 MNHEY and CDR2 SVGAGI come from the germline V gene. As DNA, the CDR3 is TGTGCCAGCAGTTACTCGGAGGAGTCTGGTGGGGAGCTGTTTTTT. Amino acids: CASSYSEESGGELFF.

This clone appeared once. The J gene is TRBJ1-2, the V gene TRBV5-4; tentative D call: TRBD1 (5 bases). This CDR3 contains 15 residues. Germline V gene lookup returns CDR1 SGHNT and CDR2 YYREEE (reference sequence). V dropped 4 bases and J dropped 2 bases, with 15 bases sitting between them. CDR3 loop: CASSQNVQENYGYTF. The CDR3 DNA reads as TGTGCCAGCAGCCAAAATGTACAGGAGAACTATGGCTACACCTTC.

The chain is built from TRBV6-5 and TRBJ2-7; TRBD1 might be the D (5 bases). Germline values: CDR1 MNHEY, CDR2 SVGAGI. The CDR3 is 14 residues long. V was shortened by 6 bases and J by 4 bases, with 16 bases between the two germline ends. This CDR3 reads CASSQRKQAYEQYF. DNA for the CDR3: TGTGCCAGCAGCCAAAGGAAACAGGCATACGAGCAGTACTTC.

The chain combines TRBV5-1 with TRBJ2-7; 9 nucleotides align to TRBD1. The CDR3 consists of 16 residues. V shed 3 bases and J 5 bases; nucleotides not matched to a gene: 12. Germline loops: CDR1 SGHRS, CDR2 YFSETQ. Written as DNA, the CDR3 is TGCGCCAGCAGCTGGGGACAGGGAGGCTCTAACCACGAGCAGTACTTC. It translates to CASSWGQGGSNHEQYF. Drawing the rest from reference TRBV5-1 and TRBJ2-7, the complete variable domain is KAGVTQTPRYLIKTRGQQVTLSCSPISGHRSVSWYQQTPGQGLQFLFEYFSETQRNKGNFPGRFSGRQFSNSRSEMNVSTLELGDSALYLCASSWGQGGSNHEQYFGPGTRLTVT.

The gene calls are TRBV9 and TRBJ2-1; 11 nucleotides match TRBD2. Germline V lookup: CDR1 SGDLS, CDR2 YYNGEE. The J segment lost 5 bases and the V segment lost 4 bases, leaving 5 bases of the junction unmatched. The CDR3 is 15 residues long. CDR3 in amino acids: CASSYSGGAHNEQFF. CDR3 coding DNA: TGTGCCAGCAGCTATAGCGGGGGGGCTCACAATGAGCAGTTCTTC.

The V gene is TRBV5-8, the J gene TRBJ2-5, with 9 bases matching TRBD1. Per the germline V gene, CDR1 is SGHTS and CDR2 is YDEGEE. The CDR3 is 15 amino acids. Trimming cost V 0 bases and J 4 bases; bases outside gene matches: 4. This CDR3 reads CASSLGGTGRETQYF. The CDR3 DNA follows: TGTGCCAGCAGCTTGGGAGGGACAGGGAGAGAGACCCAGTACTTC.

V and J are TRBV18 and TRBJ1-1; D is possibly TRBD1 (5 bases). V was clipped by 0 bases and J by 5 bases, with 7 bases between them. The germline CDR1 and CDR2 sequences are KGHSH and LQKENI. This CDR3 spans 13 amino acids. The CDR3 sequence is CASSPPAGTEAFF. CDR3 DNA sequence: TGTGCCAGCTCACCACCGGCAGGGACTGAAGCTTTCTTT.

This clone was seen just once. The gene calls are TRBV5-1 and TRBJ1-1; D unresolved. Trimming stripped 2 bases from V and 0 bases from J, with 11 bases between. Germline loops: CDR1 SGHRS, CDR2 YFSETQ. This CDR3 region has 15 residues. DNA for the CDR3: TGCGCCAGCAGCTTTCGCGACTCTATGAACACTGAAGCTTTCTTT. Encoded protein: CASSFRDSMNTEAFF.

The rearrangement uses TRBV2 and TRBJ2-5; 8 bases align to TRBD2. V dropped 4 bases and J dropped 10; count of bases not matched to a gene: 14. This CDR3 spans 15 amino acids. Germline V CDR1 and CDR2: SNHLY, FYNNEI. The CDR3 sequence: CASSASSYRGGFQYF. In nucleotides, the CDR3 is TGTGCCAGCAGTGCAAGTTCCTACCGCGGGGGGTTCCAGTACTTC.

V usage is TRBV30 and J usage is TRBJ2-1; a weak D match, TRBD1 (6 bases). The germline gives CDR1 GTSNPN, CDR2 SVGIG (reference sequence). This CDR3 region has 15 residues. V shed 2 bases and J shed 1 base, with 12 bases lying between them. DNA for the CDR3: TGTGCCTGGAGTAGGGGGTCGACTTCCTACAATGAGCAGTTCTTC. Protein sequence: CAWSRGSTSYNEQFF.

This clone has only a few counts. This chain connects TRBV14 to TRBJ2-7; 10 bases are a match to TRBD1. Germline loops: CDR1 SGHDN, CDR2 FVKESK. The CDR3 is 14 residues long. The junction had 0 bases not matched to a gene; V was cut back by 4 bases and J by 0 bases. CDR3 DNA sequence: TGTGCCAGCAGCCGGACAGGGGGCTCCTACGAGCAGTACTTC. This encodes CASSRTGGSYEQYF.

V and J are TRBV4-2 and TRBJ1-1; no definite D call. The CDR3 extends over 15 amino acids. The germline V and J ends were trimmed by 0 bases and 1 base, with 9 bases remaining between them. Germline CDR1 LGHNA, CDR2 YNFKEQ. CDR3 residues: CASSQDRVPNTEAFF. CDR3 bases: TGTGCCAGCAGCCAAGATCGAGTCCCGAACACTGAAGCTTTCTTT.

This clone has just a few counts. This chain links TRBV6-1 with TRBJ2-2; TRBD2 agrees at 9 bases. With V trimmed by 4 bases and J by 4 bases, 4 bases remained unmatched. The germline V gene encodes CDR1 MNHNS and CDR2 SASEGT. The CDR3 is 15 residues long. The CDR3 is CASSVRRGGTGELFF. The CDR3 nucleotides read TGTGCCAGCAGTGTTCGGCGGGGGGGCACCGGGGAGCTGTTTTTT.

Worth noting for this clone: At one end, the junction sequence differs from germline, possibly due to a read error. The rearrangement links TRBV7-2 to TRBJ1-1, with D unclear. In germline, CDR1 is SGHTA, CDR2 FQGNSA. The CDR3 runs 13 residues. The CDR3 region has the DNA TGTGCCGGCAGCTTAGGTGTGAGGGCTGAAGCTTTCTTT. It translates to CAGSLGVRAEAFF.

The CDR3 region is CASSLKNGTSTEAFF. CDR3 DNA: TGCGCCAGCAGCTTGAAAAACGGGACTTCGACTGAAGCTTTCTTT. V is TRBV5-1 and J is TRBJ1-1, with a possible D match to TRBD1 (5 bases). CDR1 and CDR2 (germline): SGHRS, YFSETQ. The ends were cut back, 1 base at V and 5 bases at J, with 15 bases in the middle. The CDR3 extends over 15 amino acids.